One and the same sample provided the 11 T cell receptor beta chains below, sequenced in a study of blood T cell repertoires in COVID-19. Libraries were prepared by immunoSEQ multiplex PCR; TCRdb keeps only in-frame clonotypes and omits some of them. Here the sample spans hundreds of thousands of clones, about nine tenths being singletons. Sequencing used peripheral blood. The receptors here all came from a man aged 40-55 years with acute or convalescent COVID-19.

The chain employs TRBV27 and TRBJ2-1; 7 bases align to TRBD2. Looked up from germline, CDR1 is MNHEY and CDR2 is SMNVEV (reference sequence). CDR3 size: 13 residues. The V segment lost 7 bases and the J segment 9 bases; nucleotides outside the gene matches: 9. CDR3 coding DNA: TGTGCCAGCATTGAGGGAGGGCGCGGTGAGCAGTTCTTC. Translated: CASIEGGRGEQFF.

This chain connects TRBV6-5 to TRBJ1-1; D is perhaps TRBD1 (5 bases). CDR1 MNHEY and CDR2 SVGAGI come from the germline V gene. The CDR3 extends over 16 amino acids. V lost 2 bases, J lost 4 bases, and 17 bases lay in between. The DNA of the CDR3 is TGTGCCAGCAGTTACAATGCCAGGGCCGGTGGCACTGAAGCTTTCTTT. Protein: CASSYNARAGGTEAFF.

V is TRBV19 and J is TRBJ2-5; unclear D gene. V lost 1 base, J lost 4 bases, and 19 bases lay in between. Germline V gene sequence: CDR1 LNHDA, CDR2 SQIVND (reference sequence). The CDR3 extends over 17 amino acids. In DNA form, the CDR3 reads TGTGCCAGTAGTATAGCCCTGGTGACGGCCGGCGGAGAGACCCAGTACTTC. It is translated as CASSIALVTAGGETQYF.

This clone occurred a few times. The chain is built from TRBV9 and TRBJ1-1; 12 bases are shared with TRBD1. CDR1 is SGDLS and CDR2 is YYNGEE in the germline V gene. J was trimmed by 6 bases and V by 2 bases; bases with no gene match: 8. There are 16 residues in the CDR3. CDR3 loop: CASSVVPGQGAAEAFF. The CDR3 DNA reads TGTGCCAGCAGCGTTGTACCGGGACAGGGGGCCGCTGAAGCTTTCTTT.

The count of this clone is one. This chain connects TRBV19 to TRBJ2-7; 9 positions agree with TRBD1. CDR1 is LNHDA, CDR2 SQIVND, per germline (reference sequence). The CDR3 is 15 amino acids. Unmatched junction bases numbered 10, after V lost 6 bases and J lost 4 bases. The CDR3 sequence: CASSKTGGFEYEQYF. For the CDR3, the DNA is TGTGCCAGTAGCAAAACAGGGGGCTTCGAATACGAGCAGTACTTC.

In nucleotides, the CDR3 is TGTGCCAGCACCGACGGGGGGTCCTACAATGAGCAGTTCTTC. Residues: CASTDGGSYNEQFF. The chain carries TRBV14 and TRBJ2-1, with TRBD2 matching over 7 bases. The germline CDR1 and CDR2 sequences are SGHDN and FVKESK. After removal of 7 bases from V and 1 base from J, the junction contained 4 bases not matched to a gene. This CDR3 region has 14 residues. Together with reference TRBV14 and TRBJ2-1, the CDR3 gives the full variable domain: EAGVTQFPSHSVIEKGQTVTLRCDPISGHDNLYWYRRVMGKEIKFLLHFVKESKQDESGMPNNRFLAERTGGTYSTLKVQPAELEDSGVYFCASTDGGSYNEQFFGPGTRLTVL.

The chain uses TRBV4-1 and TRBJ1-4, with no clear D. This CDR3 contains 13 residues. Germline V gene lookup returns CDR1 MGHRA and CDR2 YSYEKL. With 0 bases removed from V and 15 bases from J, the gap between germline ends came to 14 bases. The CDR3 is CASSQESGLRMFF. The CDR3 DNA reads as TGCGCCAGCAGCCAAGAATCAGGACTTAGAATGTTTTTT.

This clone was detected a few times. This chain links TRBV30 with TRBJ2-3, with 10 bases fitting TRBD1. In germline, CDR1 is GTSNPN, CDR2 SVGIG (reference sequence). J was trimmed by 2 bases and V by 7 bases; bases with no gene match: 9. The length of the CDR3 is 15 residues. CDR3 amino acids: CASSRDRGHTDTQYF. Here the CDR3 DNA reads TGTGCCTCCTCCCGGGACAGGGGACACACAGATACGCAGTATTTT. The full variable domain, completed using reference TRBV30 and TRBJ2-3, is SQTIHQWPATLVQPVGSPLSLECTVEGTSNPNLYWYRQAAGRGLQLLFYSVGIGQISSEVPQNLSASRPQDRQFILSSKKLLLSDSGFYLCASSRDRGHTDTQYFGPGTRLTVL.

The V call is TRBV5-1, the J call TRBJ1-4; 7 bases line up with TRBD1. V trimming: 2 bases; J trimming: 3 bases; junction bases outside the gene matches: 4. The germline CDR1 and CDR2 sequences are SGHRS and YFSETQ. The CDR3 is 15 amino acids. Here the CDR3 DNA reads TGCGCCAGCAGCTTCAAGGGGGCGGCTAATGAAAAACTGTTTTTT. The encoded protein is CASSFKGAANEKLFF.

The chain links TRBV4-2 to TRBJ2-7; 9 nucleotides align to TRBD2. Trimming removed 3 bases from V and 2 bases from J; junction bases left unmatched: 5. This CDR3 has 15 amino acids. Germline values: CDR1 LGHNA, CDR2 YNFKEQ. The CDR3 DNA reads as TGTGCCAGCAGCCAGGTAGCGGGGGTGACCTACGAGCAGTACTTC. Encoded protein: CASSQVAGVTYEQYF.

The genes are TRBV5-1 and TRBJ2-7, with D maybe TRBD1 (6 bases). The V end was cut by 4 bases, the J end by 3 bases, with 17 bases between. The CDR3 loop spans 15 amino acids. Germline CDR1 SGHRS, CDR2 YFSETQ. CDR3 in DNA: TGCGCCAGCAGCCCTTGGGACAAGGGGGACTACGAGCAGTACTTC. It encodes CASSPWDKGDYEQYF.